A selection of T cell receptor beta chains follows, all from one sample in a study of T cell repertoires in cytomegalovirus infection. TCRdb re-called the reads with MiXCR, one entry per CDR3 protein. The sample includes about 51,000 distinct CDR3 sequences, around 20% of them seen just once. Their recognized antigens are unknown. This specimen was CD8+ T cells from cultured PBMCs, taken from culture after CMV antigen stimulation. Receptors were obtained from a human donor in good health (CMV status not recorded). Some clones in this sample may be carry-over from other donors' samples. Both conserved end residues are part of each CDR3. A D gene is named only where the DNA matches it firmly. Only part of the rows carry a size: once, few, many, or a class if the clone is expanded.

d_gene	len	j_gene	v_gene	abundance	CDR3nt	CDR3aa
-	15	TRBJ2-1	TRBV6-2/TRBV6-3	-	TGTGCCGTCTTCGGCCAGGGCGGCCCCTACAATGAGCAGTTCTTC	CAVFGQGGPYNEQFF
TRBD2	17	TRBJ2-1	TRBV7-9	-	TGTGCCAGCAGCTTAAGGGGTCGCGGGAGCGACTACAATGAGCAGTTCTTC	CASSLRGRGSDYNEQFF
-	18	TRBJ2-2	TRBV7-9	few	TGTGCCAGCATCCACACGGCGGGGGACACACCGAACACCGGGGAGCTGTTTTTT	CASIHTAGDTPNTGELFF
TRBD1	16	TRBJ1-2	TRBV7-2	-	TGTGCCAGCAGCTTAGTAGGGGGCGAGGATCACTATGGCTACACCTTC	CASSLVGGEDHYGYTF
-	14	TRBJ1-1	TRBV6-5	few	TGTGCCAGCAGTTACTCGAGTGAAACCCTTGAAGCTTTCTTT	CASSYSSETLEAFF
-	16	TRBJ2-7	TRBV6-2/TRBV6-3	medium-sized	TGTGCCAGCACCGACGTTGATCCTTCTGAATCCTACGAGCAGTACTTC	CASTDVDPSESYEQYF
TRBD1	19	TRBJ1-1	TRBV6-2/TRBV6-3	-	TGTGCCAGCATGCGGGGAACAGGGGCCGTACCCCGAAAGTACACTGAAGCTTTCTTT	CASMRGTGAVPRKYTEAFF
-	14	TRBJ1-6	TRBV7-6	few	TGTGCCAGCAGCTCAGCAGGTACAGGCTCACCCCTCCACTTT	CASSSAGTGSPLHF
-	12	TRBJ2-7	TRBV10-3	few	TGTGCCATCACGTCACGACCCTACGAGCAGTACTTC	CAITSRPYEQYF
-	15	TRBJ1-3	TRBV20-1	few	TGCAGTGCTAGAGTCACAACCGTCTCTGGAAACACCATATATTTT	CSARVTTVSGNTIYF
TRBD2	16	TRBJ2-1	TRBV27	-	TGTGCCAGCAGTTTATCGGGGGCGGGAGGGAACGATGAGCAGTTCTTC	CASSLSGAGGNDEQFF
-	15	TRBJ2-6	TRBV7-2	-	TGTGCCAGCAGCTTAGGGGGCTCTGGGGCCAACGGCCTGACTTTC	CASSLGGSGANGLTF
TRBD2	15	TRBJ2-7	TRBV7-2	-	TGTGCCAGCAGCCCAGGACTAGCGGGAGTCTACGAGCAGTACTTC	CASSPGLAGVYEQYF
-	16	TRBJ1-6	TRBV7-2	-	TGTGCCAGCAGCTGGACCCTGAAAGGTTCTGGTTCACCCCTCCACTTT	CASSWTLKGSGSPLHF
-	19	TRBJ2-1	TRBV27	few	TGTGCCAGCAGCCCCTCAGCACCCAGGGGGGAATACTCCTACAATGAGCAGTTCTTC	CASSPSAPRGEYSYNEQFF
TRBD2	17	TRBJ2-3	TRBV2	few	TGTGCCAGCAGGGCTTTTATGGCTAGCGGGAGCACAGATACGCAGTATTTT	CASRAFMASGSTDTQYF
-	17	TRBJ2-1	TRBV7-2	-	TGTGCCAGCAGCCGGGACGACAGAACGACAGGACTAATTGAGCAGTTCTTC	CASSRDDRTTGLIEQFF
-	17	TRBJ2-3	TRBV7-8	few	TGTGCCAGCAGCGACCGGCATCGACGGGCTATTGGAGATACGCAGTATTTT	CASSDRHRRAIGDTQYF
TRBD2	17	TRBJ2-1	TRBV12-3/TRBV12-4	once	TGTGCCAGCAGTGTCACCGGGACTAGGAGCTCCTACAATGAGCAGTTCTTC	CASSVTGTRSSYNEQFF
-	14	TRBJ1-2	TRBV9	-	TGTGCCAGCAGCTCCCAAGTGGCCCTGTATGGCTACACCTTC	CASSSQVALYGYTF
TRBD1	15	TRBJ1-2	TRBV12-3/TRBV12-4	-	TGTGCCAGCAGGGGGACAGGGGGCGGCCTAGGTGGCTACACCTTC	CASRGTGGGLGGYTF
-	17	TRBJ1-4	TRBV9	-	TGTGCCAGCAGCCTAGGGGACAAACCGGGGGCTAATGAAAAACTGTTTTTT	CASSLGDKPGANEKLFF
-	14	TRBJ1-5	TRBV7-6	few	TGTGCCAGCAGCCCGCGACTTGTGGGGCAGCCCCAGCATTTT	CASSPRLVGQPQHF
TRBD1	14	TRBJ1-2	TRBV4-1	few	TGCGCCAGCAGCCAGCCGGGACAGATCTATGGCTACACCTTC	CASSQPGQIYGYTF
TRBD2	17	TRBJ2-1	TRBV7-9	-	TGTGCCATCCAGCCCAGCGGGAGGAAAGGACTTGGGAATGAGCAGTTCTTC	CAIQPSGRKGLGNEQFF
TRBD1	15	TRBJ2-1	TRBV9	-	TGTGCCAGCGGGGGAGGACAGGGGACCTACAATGAGCAGTTCTTC	CASGGGQGTYNEQFF
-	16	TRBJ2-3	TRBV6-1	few	TGTGCCAGCAGTGAAGCCTGGCGCGGGGGCACAGATACGCAGTATTTT	CASSEAWRGGTDTQYF
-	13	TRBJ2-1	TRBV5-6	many	TGTGCCAGCAGCTTGGGGGGGGACAATGAGCAGTTCTTC	CASSLGGDNEQFF
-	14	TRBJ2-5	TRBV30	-	TGTGCCTGGAGTGTGAAAAGGGGCCGGGAGACCCAGTACTTC	CAWSVKRGRETQYF
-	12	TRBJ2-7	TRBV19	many	TGTGCCAGTAGCGGGGACTCCTACGAGCAGTACTTC	CASSGDSYEQYF
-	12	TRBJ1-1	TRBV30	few	TGTGCCTGGAGTGTAGGGCGCACTGAAGCTTTCTTT	CAWSVGRTEAFF
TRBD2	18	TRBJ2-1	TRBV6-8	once	TGTGCCAGCAACCCAAGATTCCTAGCGGGAGGTAACCACAATGAGCAGTTCTTC	CASNPRFLAGGNHNEQFF
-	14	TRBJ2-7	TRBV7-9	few	TGTGCCAGCAGCTTAGCGCCTAGCTCCTACGAGCAGTACTTC	CASSLAPSSYEQYF
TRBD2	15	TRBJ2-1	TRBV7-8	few	TGTGCCAGCAGCTCCAGCCCTAGCGGGGGGGCTCCGGGGTTCTTC	CASSSSPSGGAPGFF
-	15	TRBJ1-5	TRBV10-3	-	TGTGCCATCAGTGAATTGGAAGGGGCAGGGCAGCCCCAGCATTTT	CAISELEGAGQPQHF
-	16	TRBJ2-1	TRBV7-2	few	TGTGCCAGCAGCCACCCCGAACAGGAACTACGCAATGAGCAGTTCTTC	CASSHPEQELRNEQFF
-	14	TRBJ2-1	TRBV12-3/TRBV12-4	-	TGTGCCAGCAGTCCCCAGGGGAGATACAATGAGCAGTTCTTC	CASSPQGRYNEQFF
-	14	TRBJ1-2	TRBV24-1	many	TGTGCCACCAGTGATGAAGAGAACAACTATGGCTACACCTTC	CATSDEENNYGYTF
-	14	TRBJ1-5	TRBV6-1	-	TGTGCCAGCCATTTGAGCAGATTCAATCAGCCCCAGCATTTT	CASHLSRFNQPQHF
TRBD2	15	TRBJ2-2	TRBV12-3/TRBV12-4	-	TGTGCCAGCAAACCAACGGGGGGGCCCACCGGGGAGCTGTTTTTT	CASKPTGGPTGELFF
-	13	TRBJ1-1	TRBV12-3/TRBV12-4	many	TGTGCCAGCAGTTTAAGGGCTGACACTGAAGCTTTCTTT	CASSLRADTEAFF
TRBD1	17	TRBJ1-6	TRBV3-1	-	TGTGCCAGCAGCTCCCGGACAGGGAGCTCCTATAATTCACCCCTCCACTTT	CASSSRTGSSYNSPLHF
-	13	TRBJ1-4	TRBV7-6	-	TGTGCCAGCAGCTTAGGGGGGGACGAAAAACTGTTTTTT	CASSLGGDEKLFF
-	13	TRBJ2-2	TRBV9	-	TGTGCCAGCAGCCCCGACGACTGGGGGGAGCTGTTTTTT	CASSPDDWGELFF